This entry concerns a single T cell receptor beta chain. Its antigen specificity is not known. No per-base quality is available; no much larger clone lies one base away. Patients were selected on the basis of adequate residual fresh-frozen tumor tissue and more than two years of available survival data. An isocitrate dehydrogenase mutation was not carried by any of the glioblastoma patients, although molecular status was otherwise variable. PBMC were collected before vaccination, two weeks after the third vaccination, and at tumor progression if progression occurred. The Qiagen DNeasy Blood extraction Kit was used for extraction of genomic DNA. The CDR3 measures 15 amino acids from cysteine to phenylalanine. Of all the DNA, just the CDR3 is kept, 45 bases in frame from base 1. The germline V gene sets CDR1 to SGHTA and CDR2 to FQGTGA. The junction shows trimming of 2 bases on V and 0 bases on J, plus 11 bases between the germline ends.

The immunoSEQ assay amplified TCRB CDR3 regions from 2 micrograms of genomic DNA, or from all available DNA when less than that amount was available. Multiplex PCR used 60 forward primers for TCR V beta segments and 13 reverse primers for J beta segments. To estimate reads per starting template, synthetic control templates were spiked into each sample at limiting dilution. The Illumina HiSeq System generated 87 bp sequencing reads. From the authors' description of their analysis: PCR and sequencing errors were removed by a nearest neighbor algorithm that merged closely related sequences. TCR overlap was defined as the percentage of unique tumor TCR beta sequences that were also found in the peripheral blood of the same patient. The source is immuneACCESS, and TCRdb retained only in-frame sequences with V and J called. Part of the clones is not carried over; for the studies checked, unresolved V genes explain less than half of this, and the remainder is unexplained. The V and J calls and the clone size are those of that table, but D and trimming were determined from the DNA. The sample profile shows under 100,000 clones; around 85% of them were found once. Jointly, the top ten make up about 3.2% of the sample.

This sample was taken from a study of glioma-infiltrating T cells after dendritic cell vaccination (TCRdb year 2016). In the study overall: Of the 15 or so glioblastoma patients in the cohort, all drawn from Phase I and II dendritic cell vaccination trials, 9 were newly diagnosed and 6 had recurrent disease. Between the early 2000s and the early 2010s, the patients were given dendritic cell vaccination pulsed with autologous tumor lysate. The vaccine was prepared from monocyte-derived dendritic cells that were cultured for approximately seven days with IL-4 and GM-CSF and then pulsed overnight with autologous tumor lysate. Three intradermal dendritic cell vaccine injections were administered to patients at biweekly intervals in the arm below the axilla. In glioblastoma patients vaccinated with dendritic cells, deep sequencing of TCR beta CDR3 regions served to measure the amount of tumor-infiltrating lymphocytes and to compare repertoires between tumor and blood. Survival after dendritic cell vaccination was correlated with TCR sequencing metrics such as TIL content and the overlap between tumor and blood repertoires.

General findings and caveats noted by the study authors: Longer time to progression and overall survival after dendritic cell vaccination were predicted by higher estimated pretreatment TIL content. The TCR overlap response model with three groups was called speculative and said to need prospective validation. No direct relationship between TCR clonality and survival was found, suggesting that a diverse polyclonal response may matter. The cohort was small and heterogeneous, with few patients having full blood and tumor sets and even fewer initial-recurrent tumor pairs.

This receptor was obtained from a human donor with glioblastoma. Sequencing was performed on blood, taken before dendritic cell vaccination. Recombination linked TRBV7-3 to TRBJ2-7; TRBD1 is a possible D gene, resting on 5 matching bases. Read as DNA, the sequence is TGTGCCAGCAGCTTAGCCGCAGGGTCCTCCTACGAGCAGTACTTC. Translated, it reads CASSLAAGSSYEQYF.